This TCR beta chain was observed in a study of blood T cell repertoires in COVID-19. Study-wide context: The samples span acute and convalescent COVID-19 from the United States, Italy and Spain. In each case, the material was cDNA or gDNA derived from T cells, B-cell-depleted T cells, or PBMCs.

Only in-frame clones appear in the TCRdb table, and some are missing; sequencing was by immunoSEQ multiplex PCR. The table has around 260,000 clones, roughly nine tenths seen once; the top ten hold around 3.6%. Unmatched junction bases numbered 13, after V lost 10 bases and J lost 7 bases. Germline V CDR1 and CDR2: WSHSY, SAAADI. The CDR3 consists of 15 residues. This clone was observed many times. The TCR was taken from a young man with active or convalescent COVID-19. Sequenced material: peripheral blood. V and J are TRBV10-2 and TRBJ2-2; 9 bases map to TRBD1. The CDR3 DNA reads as TGCGCCACCCGGGGCCCCGGGACAGGGTTCGGGGAGCTGTTTTTT. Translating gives CATRGPGTGFGELFF.